This entry lists 17 T cell receptor beta chains sequenced from one sample in a study of blood T cells in healthy people across ages. A second PCR, run for roughly 7 to 12 cycles, used a sample-barcoded 5' primer plus a J-beta primer mix. TCRdb itself ran the 5' RACE reads through MiXCR, one entry per CDR3 protein. The table lists 900,000 to 950,000 distinct CDR3 sequences, 25% to 35% of them singletons. The data were also submitted as part of a second study, on T cells of mothers and their children.

The source material was blood. All receptors derive from a woman in her thirties or forties in good health.

The chain recombines TRBV28 with TRBJ2-1; tentatively, D is TRBD1 or TRBD2 (5 bases each). The CDR3 loop spans 17 amino acids. V lost 2 bases and J 4 bases, leaving 18 bases between the germline ends. Looked up from germline, CDR1 is MDHEN and CDR2 is SYDVKM. The CDR3 nucleotides are TGTGCCAGCAGTTTAAAGGGGCGGGTTATTTATTACAATGAGCAGTTCTTC. It codes for CASSLKGRVIYYNEQFF.

The V and J genes are TRBV6-1 and TRBJ2-7; 10 positions agree with TRBD1. This CDR3 has 13 residues. Germline-derived CDR1 and CDR2 are MNHNS and SASEGT. The V and J ends lost 10 bases and 2 bases, in that order; junction bases with no gene match: 5. CDR3 coding DNA: TGTGCCATTTGGGACAGGGGAACCTACGAGCAGTACTTC. Translated: CAIWDRGTYEQYF.

For the CDR3, the DNA is TGTGCCAGCAGTGATACCGAAAAACTGTTTTTT. Translated, it gives CASSDTEKLFF. The rearrangement joins TRBV6-1 to TRBJ1-4; the D is unclear. The CDR3 has 11 amino acids. Trimming shortened V by 3 bases and J by 8 bases, and 4 bases separated the two germline ends. In germline, CDR1 is MNHNS, CDR2 SASEGT.

On this clonotype itself: A much bigger clone sits one base away, suggesting this may be a read error. J is TRBJ1-5 and V is TRBV5-1; maybe TRBD1 (6 bases). The CDR3 runs 15 residues. CDR1 is SGHRS and CDR2 is YFSETQ in the germline V gene. CDR3 sequence reads: CASSKGQNSNQTQHF. In nucleotides, the CDR3 is TGCGCCAGCAGCAAAGGACAGAATAGCAATCAGACCCAGCATTTT.

Note on this clonotype: The junction departs from germline at one end; a sequencing error may be responsible. The J gene is TRBJ1-4, the V gene TRBV28; 9 bases fit TRBD1. The CDR3 extends over 14 amino acids. Germline V gene sequence: CDR1 MDHEN, CDR2 SYDVKM. The CDR3 region is CASGDRVSREKRFF. The CDR3 DNA reads as TGTGCCAGCGGGGACAGGGTCTCGCGAGAAAAACGGTTTTTT.

This clonotype was found a few times. The gene calls are TRBV28 and TRBJ1-2, with D possibly TRBD1 on 5 matching bases. Deletions cut 6 bases from V and 0 bases from J, with 23 bases between. Germline CDR1 MDHEN, CDR2 SYDVKM. This CDR3 contains 18 residues. This CDR3 is CASSPRGVRMSSNYGYTF. The CDR3 coding sequence is TGTGCCAGCAGCCCGAGAGGGGTCCGAATGTCGTCTAACTATGGCTACACCTTC.

This clonotype has only a few counts. This clone may be a read error of a much larger clone one base away. The chain combines TRBV29-1 with TRBJ2-6, with D tentatively TRBD1 (5 bases). Germline loops: CDR1 SQVTM, CDR2 ANQGSEA. This CDR3 has 14 amino acids. Here the CDR3 DNA reads TGCAGCGTTGAAGACATTCGTGGGGCCAACGTCCGGACTTTC. It yields the protein CSVEDIRGANVRTF.

Notes on this clonotype: A much bigger clone sits one base away, suggesting this may be a read error. The CDR3 is CASSQDRRERGLSRDTQYF. The DNA for the CDR3 is TGTGCCAGCAGCCAAGATAGGAGAGAGAGGGGTTTGTCCAGGGATACGCAGTATTTT. This rearrangement joins TRBV3-1 to TRBJ2-3; either TRBD1 or TRBD2 may fit D (5 bases each). There are 19 residues in the CDR3. CDR1 is LGHDT, CDR2 YNNKEL, per germline (reference sequence). The V gene lost 0 bases and the J gene lost 6 bases, with 25 bases spanning the gap.

In this sample, this clonotype turned up many times. The rearrangement links TRBV28 to TRBJ2-5; 10 bases are a match to TRBD2. V dropped 5 bases and J dropped 5; count of bases not matched to a gene: 8. CDR1 and CDR2 from the germline V gene are MDHEN and SYDVKM. The CDR3 totals 15 residues. The CDR3 region has the DNA TGTGCCAGCAGTCGAGCGGGGGGGGTGAAGGAGACCCAGTACTTC. Translated: CASSRAGGVKETQYF.

At least ten counts were recorded for this clonotype. The rearrangement uses TRBV9 and TRBJ2-7; 7 bases are shared with TRBD1. V gave up 0 bases and J gave up 3 bases; unmatched junction bases: 3. From germline, CDR1 is SGDLS and CDR2 YYNGEE. The length of the CDR3 is 14 residues. The CDR3 reads CASSVAQGFYEQYF. The DNA of the CDR3 is TGTGCCAGCAGCGTAGCACAGGGGTTCTACGAGCAGTACTTC.

The J gene is TRBJ2-1, the V gene TRBV20-1, with no clear D. Per germline, CDR1 DFQATT and CDR2 SNEGSKA (reference sequence). There are 13 residues in the CDR3. V gave up 7 bases and J gave up 5 bases, with 15 bases separating them. The CDR3 loop is CSVETRRDNEQFF. As DNA, the CDR3 is TGCAGTGTCGAGACTCGCCGGGACAATGAGCAGTTCTTC.

This clonotype was detected a few times. This sequence joins TRBV30 and TRBJ1-2; D gene uncertain. The CDR3 length is 12 residues. Germline loops: CDR1 GTSNPN, CDR2 SVGIG (reference sequence). Trimming stripped 0 bases from V and 5 bases from J, with 7 bases between. CDR3 coding DNA: TGTGCCTGGAGTGTACTCGAATATGGCTACACCTTC. Translating it yields CAWSVLEYGYTF.

In this sample, this clonotype turned up a few times. Given a much more abundant clone one base away, this may be a read error. CDR3 loop: CRARETGIEQYF. The CDR3, as DNA: TGCAGGGCTAGAGAAACAGGGATCGAGCAGTACTTC. The V and J genes are TRBV20-1 and TRBJ2-7; the D gene is possibly TRBD1 (6 bases). The CDR3 runs to 12 residues. Per germline, CDR1 DFQATT and CDR2 SNEGSKA (reference sequence).

J is TRBJ2-1 and V is TRBV6-6; 8 bases fit TRBD1. Germline V lookup: CDR1 MNHNY, CDR2 SVGAGI (reference sequence). Germline trimming cut 5 bases from V and 6 bases from J; bases unmatched to any gene: 3. The CDR3 runs 13 residues. The CDR3 nucleotides read TGTGCCAGCAGTAAGGGGACAGGCAATGAGCAGTTCTTC. Its protein is CASSKGTGNEQFF.

This chain joins TRBV20-1 and TRBJ1-5; D remains ambiguous. The CDR3 spans 14 residues. Per germline, CDR1 DFQATT and CDR2 SNEGSKA (reference sequence). Trimming pared 0 bases from V and 2 bases from J, leaving 8 bases between. DNA of the CDR3: TGCAGTGCTAGAGATTCGATAGGCAATCAGCCCCAGCATTTT. Translating it yields CSARDSIGNQPQHF.

CDR3 DNA: TGTGCCAGCAGCTTATGGGTGGCCACCACAGATACGCAGTATTTT. Translating it yields CASSLWVATTDTQYF. V and J are TRBV5-5 and TRBJ2-3; D not resolved. V gave up 2 bases and J gave up 2 bases, with 12 bases separating them. The CDR3 length is 15 residues. CDR1 is SGHKS and CDR2 is YYEKEE in the germline V gene (reference sequence).

This clonotype was seen ten or more times. The chain has TRBV5-6 and TRBJ2-7, with 9 bases fitting TRBD1. The CDR3 has 13 amino acids. The V gene's germline CDR1 is SGHDT and CDR2 YYEEEE. Trimming removed 5 bases from V and 5 bases from J; junction bases left unmatched: 5. CDR3 sequence reads: CASSRDRAHEQYF. The DNA of the CDR3 is TGTGCCAGCAGTCGGGACAGGGCCCACGAGCAGTACTTC.